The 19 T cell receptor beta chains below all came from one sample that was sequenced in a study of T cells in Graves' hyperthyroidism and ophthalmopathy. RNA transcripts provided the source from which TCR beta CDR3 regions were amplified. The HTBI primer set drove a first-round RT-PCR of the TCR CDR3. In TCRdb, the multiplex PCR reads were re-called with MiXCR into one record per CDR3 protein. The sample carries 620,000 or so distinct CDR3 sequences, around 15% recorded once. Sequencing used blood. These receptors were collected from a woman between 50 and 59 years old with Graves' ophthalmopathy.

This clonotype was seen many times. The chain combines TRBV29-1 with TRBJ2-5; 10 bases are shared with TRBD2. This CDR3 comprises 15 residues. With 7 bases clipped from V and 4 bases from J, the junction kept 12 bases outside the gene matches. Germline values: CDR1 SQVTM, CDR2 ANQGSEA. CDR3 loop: CSGQGLAASVETQYF. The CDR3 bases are TGCAGCGGCCAAGGACTAGCGGCCTCGGTAGAGACCCAGTACTTC. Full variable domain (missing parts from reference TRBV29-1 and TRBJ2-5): SAVISQKPSRDICQRGTSLTIQCQVDSQVTMMFWYRQQPGQSLTLIATANQGSEATYESGFVIDKFPISRPNLTFSTLTVSNMSPEDSSIYLCSGQGLAASVETQYFGPGTRLLVL.

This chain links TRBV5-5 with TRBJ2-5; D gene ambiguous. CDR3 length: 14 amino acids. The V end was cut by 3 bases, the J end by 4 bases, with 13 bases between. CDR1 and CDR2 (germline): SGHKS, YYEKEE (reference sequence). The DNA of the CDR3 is TGTGCCAGCAGCTCGCCGAGGATAGGAGAGACCCAGTACTTC. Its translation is CASSSPRIGETQYF.

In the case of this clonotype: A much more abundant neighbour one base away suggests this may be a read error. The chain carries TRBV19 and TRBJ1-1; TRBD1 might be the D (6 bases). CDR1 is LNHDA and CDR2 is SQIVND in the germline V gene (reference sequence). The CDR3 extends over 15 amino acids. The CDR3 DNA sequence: TGTGCCAGTAGTATAGAGGCAGGGTGGGACACTGATGCTTTCTTT. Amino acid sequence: CASSIEAGWDTDAFF.

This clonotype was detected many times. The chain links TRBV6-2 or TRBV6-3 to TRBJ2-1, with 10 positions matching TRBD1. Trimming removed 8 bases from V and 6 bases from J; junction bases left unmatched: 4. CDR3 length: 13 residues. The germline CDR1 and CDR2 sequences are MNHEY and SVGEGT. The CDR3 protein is CASRDRGPNEQFF. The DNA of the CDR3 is TGTGCCAGCCGGGACAGGGGACCCAATGAGCAGTTCTTC.

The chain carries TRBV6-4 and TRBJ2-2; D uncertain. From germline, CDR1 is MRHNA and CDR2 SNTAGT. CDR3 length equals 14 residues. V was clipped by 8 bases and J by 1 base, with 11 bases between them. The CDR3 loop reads CASSVGLNTGELFF. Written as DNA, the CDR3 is TGTGCCAGCTCCGTAGGGCTGAACACCGGGGAGCTGTTTTTT.

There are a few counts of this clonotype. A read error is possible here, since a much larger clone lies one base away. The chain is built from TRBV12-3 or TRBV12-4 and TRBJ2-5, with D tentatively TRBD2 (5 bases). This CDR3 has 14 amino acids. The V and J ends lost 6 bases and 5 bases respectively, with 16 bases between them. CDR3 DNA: TGTGCCAGCAGCTACGGGGTCATGGGCGAGACCCAGTACTTC. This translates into CASSYGVMGETQYF.

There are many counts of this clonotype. The CDR3 nucleotides read TGTGCCAGCAGTCCCCCGGGGAGCGCCCCCTCCTACAATGAGCAGTTCTTC. The encoded protein is CASSPPGSAPSYNEQFF. This chain joins TRBV28 and TRBJ2-1, with D perhaps TRBD2 (5 bases). V was trimmed by 5 bases and J by 0 bases, leaving 17 bases between them. The CDR3 is made up of 17 amino acids. Germline V gene sequence: CDR1 MDHEN, CDR2 SYDVKM.

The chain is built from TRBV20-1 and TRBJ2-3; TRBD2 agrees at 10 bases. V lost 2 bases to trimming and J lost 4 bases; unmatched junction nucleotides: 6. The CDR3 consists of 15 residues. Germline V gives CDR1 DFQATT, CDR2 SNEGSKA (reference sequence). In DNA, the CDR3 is TGCAGTGCTAGAAGGGCTAGCGGGGGCGCAGATACGCAGTATTTT. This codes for CSARRASGGADTQYF.

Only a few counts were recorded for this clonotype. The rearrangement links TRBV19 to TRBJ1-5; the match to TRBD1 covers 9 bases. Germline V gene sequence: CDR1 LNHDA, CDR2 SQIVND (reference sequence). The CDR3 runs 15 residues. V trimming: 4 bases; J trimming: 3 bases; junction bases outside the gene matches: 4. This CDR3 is CASSRDRAFNQPQHF. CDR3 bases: TGTGCCAGTAGTAGGGACAGGGCTTTCAATCAGCCCCAGCATTTT.

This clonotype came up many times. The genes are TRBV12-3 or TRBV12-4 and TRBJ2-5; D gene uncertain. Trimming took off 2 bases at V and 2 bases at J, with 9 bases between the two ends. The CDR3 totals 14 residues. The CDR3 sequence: CASSLSELQETQYF. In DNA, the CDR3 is TGTGCCAGCAGTTTATCAGAGCTTCAAGAGACCCAGTACTTC.

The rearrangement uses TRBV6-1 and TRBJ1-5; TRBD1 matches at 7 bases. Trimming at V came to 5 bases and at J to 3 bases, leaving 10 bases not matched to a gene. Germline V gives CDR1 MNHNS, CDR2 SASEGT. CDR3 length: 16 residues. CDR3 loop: CASSLSPGGNNQPQHF. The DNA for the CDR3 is TGTGCCAGCAGTCTAAGTCCAGGGGGAAACAATCAGCCCCAGCATTTT.

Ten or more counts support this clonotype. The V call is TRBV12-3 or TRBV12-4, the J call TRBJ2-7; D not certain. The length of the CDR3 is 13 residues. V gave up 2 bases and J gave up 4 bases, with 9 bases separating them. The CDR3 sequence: CASSLFRAYEQYF. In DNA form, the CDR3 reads TGTGCCAGCAGTTTATTTCGAGCTTACGAGCAGTACTTC.

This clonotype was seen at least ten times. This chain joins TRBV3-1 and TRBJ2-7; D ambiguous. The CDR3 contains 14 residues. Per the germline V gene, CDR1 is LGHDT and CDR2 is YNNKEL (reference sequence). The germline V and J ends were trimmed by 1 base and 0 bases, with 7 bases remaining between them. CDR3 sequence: CASSQVPVSYEQYF. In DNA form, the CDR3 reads TGTGCCAGCAGCCAAGTTCCGGTCTCCTACGAGCAGTACTTC.

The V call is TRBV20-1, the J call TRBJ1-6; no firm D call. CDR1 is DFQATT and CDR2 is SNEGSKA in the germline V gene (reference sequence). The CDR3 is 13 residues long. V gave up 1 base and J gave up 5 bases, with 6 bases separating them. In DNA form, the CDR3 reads TGCAGTGCTAGAGCGGTAAATAATTCACCCCTCCACTTT. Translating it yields CSARAVNNSPLHF.

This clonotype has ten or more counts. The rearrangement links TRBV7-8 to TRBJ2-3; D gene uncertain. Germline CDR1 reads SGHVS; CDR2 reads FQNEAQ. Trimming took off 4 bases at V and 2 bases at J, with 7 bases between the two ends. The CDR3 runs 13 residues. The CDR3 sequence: CASSSRITDTQYF. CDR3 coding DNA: TGTGCCAGCAGCTCCAGAATCACAGATACGCAGTATTTT.

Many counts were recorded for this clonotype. CDR3 coding DNA: TGCAGTGCTAGAGATCGAACAGGGAATCAGCCCCAGCATTTT. Translating it yields CSARDRTGNQPQHF. V is TRBV20-1 and J is TRBJ1-5, with D perhaps matching TRBD1 (6 bases). The germline gives CDR1 DFQATT, CDR2 SNEGSKA (reference sequence). Trimming left V 0 bases short and J 4 bases short, with 10 bases between. The CDR3 runs 14 residues.

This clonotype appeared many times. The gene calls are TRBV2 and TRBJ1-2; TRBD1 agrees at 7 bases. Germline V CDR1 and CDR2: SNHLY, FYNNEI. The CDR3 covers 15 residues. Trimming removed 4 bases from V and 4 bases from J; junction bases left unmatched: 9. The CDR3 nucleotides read TGTGCCAGCAGTGGGGACAGCGAAAATGCCTATGGCTACACCTTC. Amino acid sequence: CASSGDSENAYGYTF.

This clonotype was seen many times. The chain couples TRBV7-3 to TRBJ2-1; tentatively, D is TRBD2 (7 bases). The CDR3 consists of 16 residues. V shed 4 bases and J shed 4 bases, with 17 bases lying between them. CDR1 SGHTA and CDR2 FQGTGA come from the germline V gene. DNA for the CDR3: TGTGCCAGCAGCTCCGGAGGGGGGGGTTCTTACAATGAGCAGTTCTTC. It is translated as CASSSGGGGSYNEQFF.

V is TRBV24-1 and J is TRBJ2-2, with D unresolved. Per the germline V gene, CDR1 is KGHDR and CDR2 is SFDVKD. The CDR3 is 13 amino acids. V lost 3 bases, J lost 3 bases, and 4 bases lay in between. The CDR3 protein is CATSDGDTGELFF. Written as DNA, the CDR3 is TGTGCCACCAGTGATGGGGACACCGGGGAGCTGTTTTTT.